Listed below are T cell receptor beta chains from one sample, sequenced in a study of molecular identifiers for immune sequencing clone quantification. One entry per CDR3 protein results from TCRdb running MiXCR on the PCR reads. The repertoire holds roughly 40,000 distinct CDR3 sequences, with 24% as singletons. The material sequenced was naive CD8+ T cells from blood, with Jurkat cell RNA spiked in. These receptor sequences come from a human donor in good health. Some libraries in this study had Jurkat cell RNA spiked in. CDR3s include the opening cysteine and the closing phenylalanine or tryptophan. D genes are given only for firm matches. Not all rows give a size; the values are once, few, many and, for expanded clones, a class.

TRBJ1-5 | 14 | . | TRBV28 | . | CASSIGQGNPPPHF | TGTGCCAGCAGTATAGGCCAGGGCAATCCGCCCCCGCATTTT
TRBJ2-5 | 14 | many | TRBV7-9 | . | CASSLVPNQETQYF | TGTGCCAGCAGCTTAGTTCCCAACCAAGAGACCCAGTACTTC
TRBJ2-7 | 14 | many | TRBV14 | . | CASSQESGTYEQYF | TGTGCCAGCAGCCAAGAATCCGGTACCTACGAGCAGTACTTC
TRBJ2-7 | 15 | many | TRBV7-2 | . | CASSRPGQNSYEQYF | TGTGCCAGCAGCCGACCCGGACAAAACTCCTACGAGCAGTACTTC
TRBJ2-2 | 16 | . | TRBV7-9 | . | CASSSPGQGHTGELFF | TGTGCCAGCAGCTCCCCCGGTCAGGGGCACACCGGGGAGCTGTTTTTT
TRBJ2-7 | 14 | few | TRBV6-6 | . | CASSLVRSSYEQYF | TGTGCCAGCAGTTTGGTGAGGAGCTCCTACGAGCAGTACTTC
TRBJ2-5 | 18 | . | TRBV14 | TRBD2 | CASSQDGPLRERIETQYF | TGTGCCAGCAGCCAAGATGGCCCTCTGCGGGAGAGGATTGAGACCCAGTACTTC
TRBJ2-1 | 14 | many | TRBV5-4 | . | CASKSTGSPNEQFF | TGTGCCAGCAAAAGCACGGGGAGTCCCAATGAGCAGTTCTTC
TRBJ1-5 | 14 | . | TRBV30 | . | CAWSGGGVNQPQHF | TGTGCCTGGAGTGGCGGGGGAGTCAATCAGCCCCAGCATTTT
TRBJ2-3 | 13 | many | TRBV2 | . | CASSGDSTDTQYF | TGTGCCAGCAGTGGGGACTCCACAGATACGCAGTATTTT
TRBJ2-5 | 13 | many | TRBV10-3 | . | CAISEPEKETQYF | TGTGCCATCAGTGAGCCCGAAAAAGAGACCCAGTACTTC
TRBJ2-3 | 15 | medium-sized | TRBV6-5 | . | CASSYSVDATDTQYF | TGTGCCAGCAGTTACTCTGTGGATGCCACAGATACGCAGTATTTT
TRBJ1-3 | 17 | many | TRBV4-3 | . | CASSQDNGYTSGNTIYF | TGCGCCAGCAGCCAAGATAACGGGTATACGTCTGGAAACACCATATATTTT
TRBJ2-4 | 13 | medium-sized | TRBV3-1 | . | CASSQVNENIQYF | TGTGCCAGCAGCCAAGTGAACGAAAACATTCAGTACTTC
TRBJ2-7 | 11 | many | TRBV30 | . | CAWSETPEQYF | TGTGCCTGGAGTGAGACACCGGAGCAGTACTTC
TRBJ1-1 | 13 | many | TRBV7-9 | . | CASSSRFNTEAFF | TGTGCCAGCAGCTCCCGGTTTAACACTGAAGCTTTCTTT
TRBJ1-1 | 11 | many | TRBV19 | . | CASSIWSEAFF | TGTGCCAGTAGTATTTGGTCTGAAGCTTTCTTT
TRBJ2-5 | 11 | few | TRBV6-5 | TRBD2 | CASNGGETQYF | TGTGCCAGCAACGGGGGGGAGACCCAGTACTTC
TRBJ1-5 | 15 | many | TRBV25-1 | TRBD1 | CASSPRRGGNQPQHF | TGTGCCAGCAGTCCCCGCAGGGGGGGCAATCAGCCCCAGCATTTT
TRBJ2-3 | 15 | many | TRBV30 | . | CAWSPGTLLTDTQYF | TGTGCCTGGAGCCCGGGGACCCTCCTCACAGATACGCAGTATTTT
TRBJ1-5 | 14 | . | TRBV27 | . | CASSLSGHNQPQHF | TGTGCCAGCAGTTTGTCAGGGCACAATCAGCCCCAGCATTTT
TRBJ1-1 | 16 | many | TRBV4-3 | TRBD1 | CASSQDWQGVFTEAFF | TGCGCCAGCAGCCAAGATTGGCAGGGGGTTTTCACTGAAGCTTTCTTT
TRBJ2-3 | 14 | many | TRBV27 | . | CASSLLGYTDTQYF | TGTGCCAGCAGTTTATTGGGGTACACAGATACGCAGTATTTT
TRBJ2-3 | 17 | medium-sized | TRBV6-6 | . | CASRFSPGMGDTDTQYF | TGTGCCAGCCGGTTTTCCCCCGGGATGGGGGACACAGATACGCAGTATTTT
TRBJ2-1 | 13 | few | TRBV6-5 | . | CASSYSPSNEQFF | TGTGCCAGCAGTTACTCGCCTAGTAATGAGCAGTTCTTC
TRBJ1-1 | 13 | many | TRBV10-1 | TRBD1 | CASNQHRGSEAFF | TGCGCCAGCAATCAACACAGGGGTTCTGAAGCTTTCTTT
TRBJ2-7 | 15 | . | TRBV4-1 | . | CARSHLLQGTYEQYF | TGCGCCCGCAGCCACCTATTGCAGGGAACCTACGAGCAGTACTTC
TRBJ2-4 | 15 | . | TRBV4-3 | . | CATRVKVLAKNIQSF | TGCGCCACCCGAGTAAAGGTTTTGGCCAAAAACATTCAGTCCTTC
TRBJ1-4 | 15 | few | TRBV6-2/TRBV6-3 | . | CASSYVGAGDEKLFF | TGTGCCAGCAGTTACGTCGGGGCCGGAGATGAAAAACTGTTTTTT
TRBJ1-4 | 12 | . | TRBV20-1 | . | CSARPTNEKLFF | TGCAGTGCTAGGCCAACTAATGAAAAACTGTTTTTT
TRBJ1-1 | 15 | . | TRBV9 | . | CASSVGFGPDTEAFF | TGTGCCAGCAGCGTAGGGTTTGGTCCCGACACTGAAGCTTTCTTT
TRBJ2-7 | 11 | many | TRBV6-6 | TRBD2 | CASGGVYEQYF | TGTGCCAGCGGGGGGGTCTACGAGCAGTACTTC
TRBJ2-3 | 15 | many | TRBV20-1 | TRBD2 | CSSQTLARNTDTQYF | TGCAGTTCCCAGACACTAGCGCGAAACACAGATACGCAGTATTTT
TRBJ2-5 | 14 | . | TRBV27 | . | CASRSQGFQETQYF | TGTGCCAGCAGATCCCAAGGGTTCCAAGAGACCCAGTACTTC
TRBJ2-7 | 17 | . | TRBV10-3 | . | CAISESELTATTYEQYF | TGTGCCATCAGTGAGAGTGAACTGACAGCGACGACCTACGAGCAGTACTTC
TRBJ2-1 | 16 | . | TRBV6-2/TRBV6-3 | TRBD2 | CARSYSGPGGYNAPFF | TGTGCCCGCAGTTACTCAGGCCCCGGGGGGTACAATGCGCCGTTCTTC
TRBJ2-1 | 15 | . | TRBV19 | TRBD2 | CASSIAGGRYNEQFF | TGTGCCAGTAGTATAGCGGGGGGACGATACAATGAGCAGTTCTTC
TRBJ1-1 | 13 | . | TRBV7-2 | . | CASKSTVNTEAFF | TGTGCCAGCAAGTCGACGGTGAACACTGAAGCTTTCTTT
TRBJ1-5 | 13 | many | TRBV29-1 | . | CSARFSSNQPQHF | TGCAGCGCCCGATTCAGTAGCAATCAGCCCCAGCATTTT